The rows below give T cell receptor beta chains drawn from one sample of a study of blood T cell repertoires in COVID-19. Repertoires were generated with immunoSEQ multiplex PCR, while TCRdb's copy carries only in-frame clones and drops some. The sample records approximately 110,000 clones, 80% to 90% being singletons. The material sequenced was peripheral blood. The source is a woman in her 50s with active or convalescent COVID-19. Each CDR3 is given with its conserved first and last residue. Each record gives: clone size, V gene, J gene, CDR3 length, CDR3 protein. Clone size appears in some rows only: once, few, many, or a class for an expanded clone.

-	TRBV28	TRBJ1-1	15	CASSQPGQGDTEAFF
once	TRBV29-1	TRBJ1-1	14	CSVSRDRENTEAFF
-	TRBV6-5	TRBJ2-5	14	CASISGRAIKTQYF
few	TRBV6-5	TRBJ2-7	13	CASSYWGDLMWYF
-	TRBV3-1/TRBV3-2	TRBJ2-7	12	CASSQSSYEQYF
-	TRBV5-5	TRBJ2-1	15	CASSPWDSAYNEQFF
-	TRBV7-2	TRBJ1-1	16	CASSLTADRINTEAFF
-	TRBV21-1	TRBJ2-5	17	CASTRRLTGTVLETQYF
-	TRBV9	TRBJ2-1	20	CASSVLRDSSPGGSYNEQFF
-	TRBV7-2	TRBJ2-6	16	CASSLTSGSGANVLTF
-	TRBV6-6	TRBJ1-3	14	CASLTAISGNTIYF
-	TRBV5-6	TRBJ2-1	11	CASSLDSMQFF
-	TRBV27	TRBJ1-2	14	CASSLYKGDYGYTF
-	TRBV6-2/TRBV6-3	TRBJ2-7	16	CASSFTQGLLIYEQYF
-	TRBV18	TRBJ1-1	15	CASSPPARAGTEAFF
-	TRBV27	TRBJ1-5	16	CASSLLGDMINQPQHF
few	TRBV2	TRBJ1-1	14	CASSGAGGYTEAFF
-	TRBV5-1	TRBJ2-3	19	CASSLDSGVLAFSTDTQYF
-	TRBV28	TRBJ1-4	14	CASSLSWTGQKLFF
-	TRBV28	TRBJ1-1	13	CASSEGQITEAFF
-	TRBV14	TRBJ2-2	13	CASSPRVAGELFF
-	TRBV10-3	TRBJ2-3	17	CAISDSGGGDLSDTQYF